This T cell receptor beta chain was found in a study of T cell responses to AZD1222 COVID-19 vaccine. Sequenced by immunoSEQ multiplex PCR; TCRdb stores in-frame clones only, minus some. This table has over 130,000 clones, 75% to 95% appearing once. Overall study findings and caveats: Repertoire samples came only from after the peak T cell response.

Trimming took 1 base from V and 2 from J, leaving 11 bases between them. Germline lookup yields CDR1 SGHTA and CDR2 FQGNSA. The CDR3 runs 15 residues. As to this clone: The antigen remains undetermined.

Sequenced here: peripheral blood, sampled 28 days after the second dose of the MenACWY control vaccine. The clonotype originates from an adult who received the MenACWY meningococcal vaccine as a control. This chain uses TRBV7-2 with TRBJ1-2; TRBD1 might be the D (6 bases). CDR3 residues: CASSLVEQGNYGYTF. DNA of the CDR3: TGTGCCAGCAGCTTAGTAGAGCAGGGGAACTATGGCTACACCTTC.